This TCR beta chain stems from a study of siplizumab effects on memory and regulatory T cells. J gave up 5 bases and V 2 bases, and 4 bases lay outside the gene matches. From germline, CDR1 is MNHEY and CDR2 SMNVEV (reference sequence). The CDR3 runs to 14 residues. Study findings and constraints: Most alloreactive clones went unmapped to unstimulated subsets; only a minor fraction mapped.

The table came from immunoSEQ multiplex PCR; TCRdb's copy has only in-frame clones and leaves some out. The data show approximately 120,000 clones, 92% seen once. Worth noting for this clone: The antigen remains undetermined.

This chain uses TRBV27 with TRBJ1-1, with 8 bases lining up with TRBD1. The material sequenced was Tregs sorted from blood. The TCR sequence derives from a human donor in good health. The CDR3 nucleotides are TGTGCCAGCAGTTTACGACAGGGGCTGACTGAAGCTTTCTTT. Protein: CASSLRQGLTEAFF.